These 19 T cell receptor beta chains were sequenced from one sample in a study of molecular identifiers for immune sequencing clone quantification. From the PCR reads, TCRdb called clonotypes with MiXCR, one entry per CDR3 protein. Here the sample spans under 350,000 distinct CDR3 sequences, about 23% being singletons. Input material: naive CD8+ T cells from blood, with Jurkat cell RNA spiked in. Subset described: FACS-sorted CD8+CD4-CCR7+CD45RA+ naive T cells. The receptors were sampled from a human donor in good health. Some libraries in this study had Jurkat cell RNA spiked in.

The rearrangement uses TRBV7-9 and TRBJ2-2, with 8 bases identical to TRBD2. The CDR3 length is 20 residues. Germline V gene sequence: CDR1 SEHNR, CDR2 FQNEAQ (reference sequence). V shed 2 bases and J 0 bases; nucleotides not matched to a gene: 14. CDR3 region: CASSLFIGLAGPANTGELFF. CDR3 nucleotides: TGTGCCAGCAGCTTATTTATTGGGCTAGCGGGTCCAGCGAACACCGGGGAGCTGTTTTTT.

This clonotype was recorded once. Since a much larger clone is just one base distant, this may be a read error. Since no conserved phenylalanine or tryptophan closes the CDR3, a read error is the likely cause. The chain joins TRBV12-3 or TRBV12-4 to TRBJ1-1, with a weak D call TRBD1 (5 bases). The CDR3 loop spans 13 amino acids. V dropped 7 bases and J dropped 9 bases, with 18 bases sitting between them. The CDR3 coding sequence is TGTGCCAGCACCGGCGGGGGAGAGGCCCAAGCTTTCCTT. The encoded protein is CASTGGGEAQAFL.

This chain connects TRBV19 to TRBJ2-7; weak D call: TRBD2 (6 bases). V lost 5 bases to trimming and J lost 2 bases, with 19 bases between them. The CDR3 runs to 16 residues. CDR1 LNHDA and CDR2 SQIVND come from the germline V gene (reference sequence). The CDR3 DNA follows: TGTGCCAGTAGTCCCCACGGACCCCTAGCGCCCTACGAGCAGTACTTC. This codes for CASSPHGPLAPYEQYF.

This clonotype has ten or more counts. The gene calls are TRBV30 and TRBJ1-4, with D hard to call. The germline gives CDR1 GTSNPN, CDR2 SVGIG (reference sequence). The CDR3 runs to 12 residues. V gave up 2 bases and J gave up 5 bases, with 6 bases separating them. This CDR3 reads CAWSPMNEKLFF. For the CDR3, the DNA is TGTGCCTGGAGTCCTATGAATGAAAAACTGTTTTTT. Full variable domain (rest looked up from reference TRBV30 and TRBJ1-4): SQTIHQWPATLVQPVGSPLSLECTVEGTSNPNLYWYRQAAGRGLQLLFYSVGIGQISSEVPQNLSASRPQDRQFILSSKKLLLSDSGFYLCAWSPMNEKLFFGSGTQLSVL.

Points on this clonotype: Just one base apart from a much larger clone, this may be a read error. The V gene is TRBV6-5, the J gene TRBJ2-3, with TRBD1 identical over 9 bases. The CDR3 covers 15 residues. Germline V lookup: CDR1 MNHEY, CDR2 SVGAGI. Written as DNA, the CDR3 is TGTGCCTGCAGTTTCACAGGGGGCGACACAGATACGCAGTATTTT. This codes for CACSFTGGDTDTQYF.

The chain uses TRBV9 and TRBJ2-2; 12 nucleotides align to TRBD1. The V gene's germline CDR1 is SGDLS and CDR2 YYNGEE. The junction had 6 bases not matched to a gene; V was cut back by 0 bases and J by 6 bases. The CDR3 runs 17 residues. In nucleotides, the CDR3 is TGTGCCAGCAGCGTAGAAGGGGGACAGGGGGCGCCCGGGGAGCTGTTTTTT. Encoded protein: CASSVEGGQGAPGELFF.

This clonotype was found many times. The V gene is TRBV5-6, the J gene TRBJ2-3; D ambiguous. CDR1 is SGHDT and CDR2 is YYEEEE in the germline V gene. CDR3 length: 14 amino acids. V shed 4 bases and J shed 3 bases, with 12 bases lying between them. The CDR3 DNA reads TGTGCCAGCAGCCATCCGTCTGAGACAGATACGCAGTATTTT. This translates into CASSHPSETDTQYF. Based on the CDR3 plus reference TRBV5-6 and TRBJ2-3, the full variable domain is DAGVTQSPTHLIKTRGQQVTLRCSPKSGHDTVSWYQQALGQGPQFIFQYYEEEERQRGNFPDRFSGHQFPNYSSELNVNALLLGDSALYLCASSHPSETDTQYFGPGTRLTVL.

This clonotype was detected many times. The CDR3 protein is CASSSDSFDTIYF. The CDR3 DNA reads as TGCGCCAGCAGCTCGGACAGTTTCGACACCATATATTTT. The chain employs TRBV4-3 and TRBJ1-3; D might be TRBD1 (6 bases). The germline V gene encodes CDR1 LGHNA and CDR2 YSLEER. With 5 bases removed from V and 8 bases from J, the gap between germline ends came to 13 bases. This CDR3 is built from 13 residues.

The chain recombines TRBV24-1 with TRBJ2-1; D possibly corresponds to TRBD2 (6 bases). The V end lost 7 bases, the J end lost 0 bases, and 12 bases lay between the germline ends. This CDR3 is 15 amino acids long. Germline V CDR1 and CDR2: KGHDR, SFDVKD. DNA of the CDR3: TGTGCCACCAGAGACCCCGGGAGCTCCTACAATGAGCAGTTCTTC. Its translation: CATRDPGSSYNEQFF.

This clonotype was seen many times. The J gene is TRBJ2-3, the V gene TRBV6-2 or TRBV6-3; a weak D match, TRBD2 (5 bases). Trimming cost V 6 bases and J 5 bases, with 12 bases left between them. Germline V gene lookup returns CDR1 MNHEY and CDR2 SVGEGT. This CDR3 is 13 amino acids long. CDR3 sequence (DNA): TGTGCCAGCAGATTCACCGGGAAAGATACGCAGTATTTT. Its translation: CASRFTGKDTQYF.

V and J are TRBV6-2 or TRBV6-3 and TRBJ2-7; the match to TRBD2 covers 7 bases. The V gene end was trimmed by 3 bases and the J gene end by 4 bases; junction bases not matched to a gene: 6. The CDR3 contains 14 residues. CDR1 is MNHEY and CDR2 is SVGEGT in the germline V gene. CDR3 in amino acids: CASSYGLEGYEQYV. As DNA, the CDR3 is TGTGCCAGCAGTTATGGACTAGAGGGGTACGAGCAGTACGTC.

This clonotype was recorded at least ten times. CDR3 bases: TGTGCCAGCAGTGAGCCCCGAGACGCCGGGACTAGCGAGCCTTACGAGCAGTACTTC. Protein sequence: CASSEPRDAGTSEPYEQYF. The chain joins TRBV2 to TRBJ2-7; the match to TRBD2 covers 10 bases. The CDR3 spans 19 residues. Germline-derived CDR1 and CDR2 are SNHLY and FYNNEI. The ends lost 3 bases at V and 4 bases at J; junction bases unmatched: 18.

This clonotype was observed a handful of times. A junction end diverges from the germline sequence, so it may reflect a read error. J is TRBJ2-3 and V is TRBV25-1, with D tentatively TRBD1 (6 bases). The CDR3 contains 14 residues. The germline gives CDR1 MGHDK, CDR2 SYGVNS. CDR3 DNA sequence: TGTGCCAGCAGTGAATGGGACACCACAGATGCGCAGTATTTT. It encodes CASSEWDTTDAQYF.

The rearrangement joins TRBV10-1 to TRBJ2-3, with TRBD2 identical over 12 bases. The CDR3 loop spans 16 amino acids. From germline, CDR1 is WNHNN and CDR2 SYGVQD (reference sequence). With V trimmed by 0 bases and J by 4 bases, 2 bases remained unmatched. The CDR3 DNA is TGCGCCAGCAGTGAGTCGACTAGCGGGGGTTCAGATACGCAGTATTTT. This codes for CASSESTSGGSDTQYF.

The rearrangement joins TRBV4-3 to TRBJ2-7; 8 bases map to TRBD1. The germline V gene encodes CDR1 LGHNA and CDR2 YSLEER. The CDR3 loop spans 15 amino acids. J gave up 3 bases and V 0 bases, and 4 bases lay outside the gene matches. CDR3 DNA sequence: TGCGCCAGCAGCCAAGATCTACAGGGGGGCTACGAGCAGTACTTC. Its translation is CASSQDLQGGYEQYF.

This clonotype was observed once. V usage is TRBV27 and J usage is TRBJ2-3; weak D call: TRBD1 (6 bases). The CDR3 is 15 amino acids. Germline-derived CDR1 and CDR2 are MNHEY and SMNVEV (reference sequence). Trimming removed 6 bases at V and 4 bases at J, with 17 bases between. CDR3 amino acids: CASSPRGSVSDTQYF. CDR3 DNA sequence: TGTGCCAGCAGCCCGAGGGGGTCCGTCTCAGATACGCAGTATTTT.

This clonotype has ten or more counts. The chain joins TRBV5-5 to TRBJ2-7; D unresolved. V shed 2 bases and J shed 2 bases, with 11 bases lying between them. Germline CDR1 is SGHKS and CDR2 is YYEKEE (reference sequence). CDR3 length: 14 residues. The DNA for the CDR3 is TGTGCCAGCAGCTTCGGCCCGAGTCCCTACGAGCAGTACTTC. Amino acids: CASSFGPSPYEQYF.

This clonotype was seen more than once but under ten times. J is TRBJ2-7 and V is TRBV27; 9 positions agree with TRBD1. Germline CDR1 and CDR2: MNHEY and SMNVEV (reference sequence). V was clipped by 1 base and J by 7 bases; unmatched bases: 5. This CDR3 is built from 14 residues. As DNA, the CDR3 is TGTGCCAGCAGTTTATTGGGGACAGGGAGGGAGCAGTACTTC. Encoded protein: CASSLLGTGREQYF.

Ten or more counts support this clonotype. V is TRBV5-6 and J is TRBJ2-7; D not resolved. The CDR3 consists of 12 residues. Germline V gene data show CDR1 as SGHDT and CDR2 as YYEEEE. V gave up 4 bases and J gave up 5 bases, with 10 bases separating them. CDR3 amino acids: CASSNEVHEQYF. The CDR3 DNA reads as TGTGCCAGCAGCAACGAGGTACACGAGCAGTACTTC.